This T cell receptor beta chain was sequenced in a study of blood T cell repertoires in COVID-19. The wider study: Some COVID-19 samples were acute and others convalescent; all came from the United States, Italy and Spain. PBMCs, B-cell-depleted T cells, or T cells were the source of the cDNA or gDNA that made up the material.

It was during active infection that Seattle patients were enrolled and then longitudinally followed. The trim removed 6 bases at V and 8 bases at J, leaving 5 bases unmatched. The CDR3 contains 14 residues. The germline CDR1 and CDR2 sequences are LNHDA and SQIVND (reference sequence). The repertoire was sequenced with immunoSEQ multiplex PCR; TCRdb's copy has only in-frame clones and lacks some. The data contain about 270,000 clones, roughly 90% of them seen just once; the ten biggest clones take up about an eighth. The source material was peripheral blood. This clonotype was sampled from a woman aged 70-85 years with COVID-19, enrolled during active disease. The V and J genes are TRBV19 and TRBJ2-1; TRBD2 agrees at 12 bases. In DNA, the CDR3 is TGTGCCAGTAGACAGACTAGCGGGGGCGATGAGCAGTTCTTC. Translated, it gives CASRQTSGGDEQFF.